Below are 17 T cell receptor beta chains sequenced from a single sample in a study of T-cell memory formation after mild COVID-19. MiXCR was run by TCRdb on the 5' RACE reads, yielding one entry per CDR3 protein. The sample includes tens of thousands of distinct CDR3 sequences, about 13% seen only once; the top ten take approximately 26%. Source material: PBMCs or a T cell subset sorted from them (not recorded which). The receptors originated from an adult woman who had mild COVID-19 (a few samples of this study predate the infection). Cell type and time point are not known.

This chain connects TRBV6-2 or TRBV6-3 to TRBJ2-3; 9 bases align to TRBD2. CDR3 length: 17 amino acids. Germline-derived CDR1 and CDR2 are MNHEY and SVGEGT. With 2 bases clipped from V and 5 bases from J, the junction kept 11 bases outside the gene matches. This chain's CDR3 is CASSYRLAGTGKDTQYF. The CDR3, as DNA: TGTGCCAGCAGTTACCGTCTAGCGGGAACTGGGAAAGATACGCAGTATTTT.

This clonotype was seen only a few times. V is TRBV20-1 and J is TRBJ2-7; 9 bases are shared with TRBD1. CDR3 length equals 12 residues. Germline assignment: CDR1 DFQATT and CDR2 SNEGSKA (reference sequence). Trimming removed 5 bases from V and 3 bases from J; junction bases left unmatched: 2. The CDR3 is CSAPTGGYEQYF. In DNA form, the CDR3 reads TGCAGTGCTCCGACAGGGGGCTACGAGCAGTACTTC.

CDR3 residues: CASSTYTYNEQFF. The CDR3, as DNA: TGTGCCAGCAGCACCTACACCTACAATGAGCAGTTCTTC. The V call is TRBV7-2, the J call TRBJ2-1; no definite D call. Germline values: CDR1 SGHTA, CDR2 FQGNSA. The CDR3 loop spans 13 amino acids. Trimming left V 5 bases short and J 2 bases short, with 7 bases between.

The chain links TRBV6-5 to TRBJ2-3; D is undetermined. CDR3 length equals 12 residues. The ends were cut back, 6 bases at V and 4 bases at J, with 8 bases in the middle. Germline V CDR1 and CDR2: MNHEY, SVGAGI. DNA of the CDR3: TGTGCCAGCAGCCCTGGCGCAGATACGCAGTATTTT. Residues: CASSPGADTQYF.

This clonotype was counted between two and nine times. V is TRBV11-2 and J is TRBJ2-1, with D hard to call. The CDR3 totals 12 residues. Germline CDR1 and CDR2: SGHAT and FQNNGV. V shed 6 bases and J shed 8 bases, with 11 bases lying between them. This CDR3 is CASRTTHDEQFF. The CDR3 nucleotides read TGTGCCAGCAGGACCACTCACGATGAGCAGTTCTTC.

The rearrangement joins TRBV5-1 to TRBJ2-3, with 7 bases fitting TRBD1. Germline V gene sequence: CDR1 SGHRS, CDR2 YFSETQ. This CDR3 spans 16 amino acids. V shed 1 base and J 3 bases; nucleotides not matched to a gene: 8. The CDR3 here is CASSLTGVLGTDTQYF. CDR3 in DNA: TGCGCCAGCAGCTTGACAGGGGTCCTCGGTACAGATACGCAGTATTTT.

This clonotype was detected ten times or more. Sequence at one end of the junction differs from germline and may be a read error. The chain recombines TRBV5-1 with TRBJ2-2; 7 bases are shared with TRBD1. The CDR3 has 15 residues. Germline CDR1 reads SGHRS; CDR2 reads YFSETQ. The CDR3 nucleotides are TGCGCCAGCAGCTTGGAGACAGGGAACGCCGGGGAGCTGTTTTTT. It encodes CASSLETGNAGELFF.

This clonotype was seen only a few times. The CDR3 DNA reads as TGTGCCAGCAGCCCAGGTCATCAGGCCTACGAGCAGTACTTC. It encodes CASSPGHQAYEQYF. The chain combines TRBV11-2 with TRBJ2-7; the D is unclear. The CDR3 runs to 14 residues. V lost 5 bases and J lost 2, with 13 bases in between. Germline V gene lookup returns CDR1 SGHAT and CDR2 FQNNGV.

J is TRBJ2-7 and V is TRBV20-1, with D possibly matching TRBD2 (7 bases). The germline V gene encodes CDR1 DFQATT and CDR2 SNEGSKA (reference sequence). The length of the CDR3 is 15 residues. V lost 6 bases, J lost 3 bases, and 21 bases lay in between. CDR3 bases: TGCAGTGCACGGACTAGTCAGGGGCTCAGCTACGAGCAGTACTTC. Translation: CSARTSQGLSYEQYF.

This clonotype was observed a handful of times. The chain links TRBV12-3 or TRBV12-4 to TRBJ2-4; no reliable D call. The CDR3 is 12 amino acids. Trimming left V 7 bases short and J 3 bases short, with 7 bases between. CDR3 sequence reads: CASKMGKNIQYF. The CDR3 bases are TGTGCCAGCAAGATGGGCAAAAACATTCAGTACTTC.

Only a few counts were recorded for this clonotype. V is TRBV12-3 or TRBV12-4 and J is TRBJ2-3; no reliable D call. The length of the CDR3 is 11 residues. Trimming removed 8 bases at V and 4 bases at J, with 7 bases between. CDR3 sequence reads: CASALADTQYF. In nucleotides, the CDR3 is TGTGCCAGCGCCCTAGCAGATACGCAGTATTTT.

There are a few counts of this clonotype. The CDR3 DNA sequence: TGTGCCAGCAGCTTAATCGAGGGTACCTACGAGCAGTACTTC. Its protein is CASSLIEGTYEQYF. The chain carries TRBV11-3 and TRBJ2-7; tentative D call: TRBD2 (5 bases). The CDR3 covers 14 residues. V lost 2 bases to trimming and J lost 2 bases, with 10 bases between them. Germline V lookup: CDR1 SGHNT, CDR2 YENEEA.

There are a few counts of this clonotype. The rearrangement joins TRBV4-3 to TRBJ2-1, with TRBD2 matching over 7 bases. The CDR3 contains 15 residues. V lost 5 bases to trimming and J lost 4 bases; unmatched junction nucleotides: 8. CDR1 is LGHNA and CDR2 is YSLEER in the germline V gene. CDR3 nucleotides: TGCGCCAGCAGCTCAACTAGCGAAAAATACAATGAGCAGTTCTTC. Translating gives CASSSTSEKYNEQFF.

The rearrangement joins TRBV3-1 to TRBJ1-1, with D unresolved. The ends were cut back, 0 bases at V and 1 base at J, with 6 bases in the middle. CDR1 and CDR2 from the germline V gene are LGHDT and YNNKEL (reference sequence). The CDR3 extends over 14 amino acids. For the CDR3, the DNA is TGTGCCAGCAGCCAAGACAGAACGAACACTGAAGCTTTCTTT. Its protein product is CASSQDRTNTEAFF.

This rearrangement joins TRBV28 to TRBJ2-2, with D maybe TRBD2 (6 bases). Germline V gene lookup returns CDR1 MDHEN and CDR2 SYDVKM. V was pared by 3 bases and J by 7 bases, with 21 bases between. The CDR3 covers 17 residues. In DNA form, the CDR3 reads TGTGCCAGCAGTTTGCGGGGCGGGTGGCCGTTAAACGGGGAGCTGTTTTTT. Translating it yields CASSLRGGWPLNGELFF.

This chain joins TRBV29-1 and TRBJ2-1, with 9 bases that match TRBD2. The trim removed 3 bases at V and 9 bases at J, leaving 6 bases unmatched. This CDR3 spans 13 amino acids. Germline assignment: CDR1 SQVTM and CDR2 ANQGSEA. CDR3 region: CSVEGLAMAEQFF. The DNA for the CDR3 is TGCAGCGTTGAGGGACTAGCAATGGCTGAGCAGTTCTTC.

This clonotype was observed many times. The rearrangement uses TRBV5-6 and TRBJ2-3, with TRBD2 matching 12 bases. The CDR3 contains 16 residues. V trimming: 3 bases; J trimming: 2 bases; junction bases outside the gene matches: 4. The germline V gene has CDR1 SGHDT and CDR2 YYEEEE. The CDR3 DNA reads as TGTGCCAGCAGCTCCGGACTAGCGGGATCCACAGATACGCAGTATTTT. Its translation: CASSSGLAGSTDTQYF.